What follows are 32 T cell receptor beta chains derived from one specimen sequenced in a study of T cells in Graves' hyperthyroidism and ophthalmopathy. RNA transcripts provided the source from which TCR beta CDR3 regions were amplified. TCR CDR3 regions were first amplified by RT-PCR with HTBI primers. From the multiplex PCR reads, TCRdb called clonotypes with MiXCR, one entry per CDR3 protein. In the table there are about half a million distinct CDR3 sequences, just under 20% of which are singletons. Sequenced sample: blood. The source is a middle-aged man with Graves' ophthalmopathy.

This clonotype was seen many times. The chain has TRBV28 and TRBJ2-6; 7 nucleotides align to TRBD1. With V trimmed by 7 bases and J by 0 bases, 6 bases remained unmatched. CDR3 length equals 16 residues. The germline V gene encodes CDR1 MDHEN and CDR2 SYDVKM. The CDR3 region has the DNA TGTGCCAGCAACTCAGGGGGTTTCTCTGGGGCCAACGTCCTGACTTTC. Its translation is CASNSGGFSGANVLTF.

This clonotype came up many times. The rearrangement uses TRBV20-1 and TRBJ2-3; TRBD2 agrees at 9 bases. The ends lost 3 bases at V and 2 bases at J; junction bases unmatched: 6. This CDR3 spans 15 amino acids. Germline CDR1 and CDR2: DFQATT and SNEGSKA (reference sequence). CDR3 residues: CSARRLAGSTDTQYF. The CDR3 bases are TGCAGTGCTAGGCGGCTAGCGGGGTCCACAGATACGCAGTATTTT.

This clonotype came up many times. V is TRBV20-1 and J is TRBJ2-1; D is unclear. CDR3 length: 12 amino acids. The V and J ends lost 1 base and 7 bases respectively, with 8 bases between them. The V gene's germline CDR1 is DFQATT and CDR2 SNEGSKA (reference sequence). CDR3 residues: CSARGHGNEQFF. CDR3 sequence (DNA): TGCAGTGCTAGAGGGCATGGGAATGAGCAGTTCTTC.

This clonotype was observed a few times. The chain has TRBV29-1 and TRBJ1-3, with TRBD1 as a possible D gene (6 bases). CDR3 size: 13 residues. The germline V gene has CDR1 SQVTM and CDR2 ANQGSEA. Trimming pared 6 bases from V and 4 bases from J, leaving 13 bases between. The DNA of the CDR3 is TGCAGCGTCTTGACAGGTTCCGGAAACACCATATATTTT. This codes for CSVLTGSGNTIYF.

J is TRBJ2-7 and V is TRBV6-2 or TRBV6-3; 7 nucleotides align to TRBD2. Germline V gives CDR1 MNHEY, CDR2 SVGEGT. The length of the CDR3 is 15 residues. Germline trimming cut 4 bases from V and 2 bases from J; bases unmatched to any gene: 8. CDR3 DNA sequence: TGTGCCAGCAGTTCGGCCGGGACTAAGGCCTACGAGCAGTACTTC. This codes for CASSSAGTKAYEQYF.

This chain links TRBV19 with TRBJ2-1; D is uncertain. Per the germline V gene, CDR1 is LNHDA and CDR2 is SQIVND (reference sequence). This CDR3 contains 13 residues. V gave up 3 bases and J gave up 9 bases, with 12 bases separating them. CDR3 sequence reads: CASSMLSPAEQFF. CDR3 bases: TGTGCCAGTAGTATGTTAAGCCCCGCTGAGCAGTTCTTC.

The V and J genes are TRBV12-5 and TRBJ2-1, with TRBD2 as a possible D gene (5 bases). The germline V gene encodes CDR1 LGHNT and CDR2 FRNRAP. This CDR3 has 15 residues. The germline V and J ends were trimmed by 3 bases and 2 bases, with 11 bases remaining between them. CDR3: CASGLSRVAYNEQFF. The CDR3 nucleotides are TGTGCTAGTGGTTTATCGCGGGTGGCCTACAATGAGCAGTTCTTC. Full variable domain (missing parts from reference TRBV12-5 and TRBJ2-1): DARVTQTPRHKVTEMGQEVTMRCQPILGHNTVFWYRQTMMQGLELLAYFRNRAPLDDSGMPKDRFSAEMPDATLATLKIQPSEPRDSAVYFCASGLSRVAYNEQFFGPGTRLTVL.

The chain carries TRBV7-9 and TRBJ1-1; D unresolved. There are 14 residues in the CDR3. Germline V CDR1 and CDR2: SEHNR, FQNEAQ (reference sequence). Trimming removed 5 bases at V and 5 bases at J, with 15 bases between. The CDR3 DNA sequence: TGTGCCAGCAGCCTGCGGGCGACGGGGACTGAAGCTTTCTTT. Protein product: CASSLRATGTEAFF.

This rearrangement joins TRBV5-6 to TRBJ1-4; D call uncertain. Germline CDR1 reads SGHDT; CDR2 reads YYEEEE. The CDR3 has 15 amino acids. The ends were cut back, 2 bases at V and 3 bases at J, with 11 bases in the middle. This CDR3 is CASSFKRVANEKLFF. The CDR3 bases are TGTGCCAGCAGCTTCAAAAGGGTTGCTAATGAAAAACTGTTTTTT.

V gene TRBV9 combines with J gene TRBJ2-1, with D perhaps matching TRBD2 (6 bases). Germline loops: CDR1 SGDLS, CDR2 YYNGEE. V was pared by 1 base and J by 1 base, with 9 bases between. The CDR3 runs 15 residues. CDR3 amino acids: CASSVSGTSYNEQFF. The CDR3 nucleotides are TGTGCCAGCAGCGTATCCGGGACTTCCTACAATGAGCAGTTCTTC. Filled out from reference TRBV9 and TRBJ2-1, the complete variable domain reads DSGVTQTPKHLITATGQRVTLRCSPRSGDLSVYWYQQSLDQGLQFLIQYYNGEERAKGNILERFSAQQFPDLHSELNLSSLELGDSALYFCASSVSGTSYNEQFFGPGTRLTVL.

The table lists this clonotype with a few counts. The chain uses TRBV12-3 or TRBV12-4 and TRBJ2-5; 8 bases align to TRBD2. CDR3 length: 14 residues. V shed 3 bases and J 5 bases; nucleotides not matched to a gene: 5. CDR3 protein: CASSFVSGAETQYF. DNA of the CDR3: TGTGCCAGCAGTTTTGTTAGCGGGGCGGAGACCCAGTACTTC.

The gene calls are TRBV30 and TRBJ1-6; D gene ambiguous. CDR3 length equals 16 residues. Germline loops: CDR1 GTSNPN, CDR2 SVGIG (reference sequence). V lost 4 bases and J 5 bases, leaving 18 bases between the germline ends. CDR3 coding DNA: TGTGCCTGGAAGCCACGGGGTCTCCTGGATAATTCACCCCTCCACTTT. Translated: CAWKPRGLLDNSPLHF.

This clonotype was observed at least ten times. This chain uses TRBV18 with TRBJ1-5; the D gene is possibly TRBD1 (5 bases). Per the germline V gene, CDR1 is KGHSH and CDR2 is LQKENI. V shed 4 bases and J shed 5 bases, with 15 bases lying between them. The CDR3 runs 15 residues. In DNA form, the CDR3 reads TGTGCCAGCTCACAGACTGGGGGTGGGTATCAGCCCCAGCATTTT. Translated: CASSQTGGGYQPQHF.

This clonotype was counted a few times. The chain carries TRBV30 and TRBJ1-5; tentative D call: TRBD1 (5 bases). Germline V gene data show CDR1 as GTSNPN and CDR2 as SVGIG (reference sequence). This CDR3 spans 15 amino acids. V gave up 2 bases and J gave up 1 base, with 12 bases separating them. This CDR3 is CAWSWDGGSNQPQHF. The CDR3 DNA is TGTGCCTGGAGTTGGGACGGGGGGAGCAATCAGCCCCAGCATTTT.

V and J are TRBV19 and TRBJ2-7; 9 bases are shared with TRBD2. The end of the DNA is better explained by TRBJ2-1, so the J call may be wrong. Looked up from germline, CDR1 is LNHDA and CDR2 is SQIVND (reference sequence). CDR3 length equals 17 residues. The CDR3 reads CASSTSPFSGSVNEQFF. The CDR3 DNA reads TGTGCCAGTAGTACCTCCCCGTTTAGCGGGAGCGTCAACGAGCAGTTCTTC.

About this clonotype itself: With a much larger clone just one base away, this may be a read error. V is TRBV5-5 and J is TRBJ1-1, with unresolved D. Germline CDR1 SGHKS, CDR2 YYEKEE (reference sequence). The CDR3 length is 15 residues. CDR3 DNA: TGTGCCAGCAGCTTGTCTTTGGTCCCGAACATTGAAGCTTTCTTT. This gives the protein CASSLSLVPNIEAFF.

This clonotype was seen more than once but under ten times. The V gene is TRBV7-6, the J gene TRBJ2-5; either TRBD1 or TRBD2 may supply D (6 bases each). CDR1 is SGHVS and CDR2 is FNYEAQ in the germline V gene. The CDR3 is 13 residues long. V was trimmed by 7 bases and J by 2 bases, leaving 11 bases between them. CDR3 region: CASMGAGQETQYF. CDR3 sequence (DNA): TGTGCCAGCATGGGGGCGGGACAAGAGACCCAGTACTTC.

In this sample, this clonotype turned up a few times. J is TRBJ1-1 and V is TRBV7-8; D is perhaps TRBD1 (5 bases). V was cut by 0 bases and J by 3 bases, with 8 bases left in between. This CDR3 is built from 14 residues. The germline gives CDR1 SGHVS, CDR2 FQNEAQ. The CDR3 region is CASSLADTYTEAFF. Written as DNA, the CDR3 is TGTGCCAGCAGCTTAGCGGACACTTACACTGAAGCTTTCTTT.

The rearrangement joins TRBV6-1 to TRBJ2-5, with 11 bases matching TRBD2. The ends lost 3 bases at V and 5 bases at J; junction bases unmatched: 8. The CDR3 runs 16 residues. The germline V gene encodes CDR1 MNHNS and CDR2 SASEGT. The CDR3: CASSEDISGGVETQYF. CDR3 DNA: TGTGCCAGCAGTGAGGACATTAGCGGGGGGGTGGAGACCCAGTACTTC.

Comment on this clonotype: A much larger clone differs from this one at a single base, so this may be a read error. The chain has TRBV2 and TRBJ2-3; D perhaps matches TRBD2 (6 bases). V lost 3 bases to trimming and J lost 4 bases, with 14 bases between them. Germline CDR1 is SNHLY and CDR2 is FYNNEI. This CDR3 spans 15 amino acids. Here the CDR3 reads CASSDRQGGADTQYF. As DNA, the CDR3 is TGTGCCAGCAGTGACAGGCAGGGAGGCGCAGATACGCAGTATTTT.

V is TRBV5-1 and J is TRBJ1-4; 7 bases are a match to TRBD1. J was trimmed by 6 bases and V by 6 bases; bases with no gene match: 8. This CDR3 has 14 amino acids. CDR1 is SGHRS and CDR2 is YFSETQ in the germline V gene. This CDR3 is CASNRQGGDEKLFF. The CDR3 bases are TGCGCCAGCAACCGACAGGGTGGGGATGAAAAACTGTTTTTT.

Turning to this clonotype: Since a much larger clone is just one base distant, this may be a read error. The rearrangement links TRBV24-1 to TRBJ2-5; TRBD2 is a possible D gene (5 bases). Trimming took 5 bases from V and 0 from J, leaving 6 bases between them. There are 13 residues in the CDR3. The germline V gene has CDR1 KGHDR and CDR2 SFDVKD. In nucleotides, the CDR3 is TGTGCCACCAGTGTAGCGTACCAAGAGACCCAGTACTTC. It codes for CATSVAYQETQYF.

In this sample, this clonotype turned up many times. The genes are TRBV11-2 and TRBJ2-7, with D possibly being TRBD1 (6 bases). Germline V gives CDR1 SGHAT, CDR2 FQNNGV. Trimming removed 2 bases from V and 5 bases from J, with 16 bases in between. The CDR3 loop spans 15 amino acids. The CDR3 here is CASSLNREKDNEQYF. The CDR3 DNA sequence: TGTGCCAGCAGCTTAAACAGGGAAAAGGACAACGAGCAGTACTTC.

The chain uses TRBV6-1 and TRBJ2-7; the D is unclear. The CDR3 sequence is 17 residues long. Germline V gives CDR1 MNHNS, CDR2 SASEGT. The ends were cut back, 3 bases at V and 0 bases at J, with 18 bases in the middle. CDR3: CASSDPIMAPSSYEQYF. In DNA form, the CDR3 reads TGTGCCAGCAGTGACCCCATAATGGCTCCCAGCTCCTACGAGCAGTACTTC.

This clonotype was seen at least ten times. The chain joins TRBV5-1 to TRBJ2-3; 7 nucleotides agree with TRBD1. Germline V CDR1 and CDR2: SGHRS, YFSETQ. Unmatched junction bases numbered 13, after V lost 4 bases and J lost 2 bases. The CDR3 covers 17 residues. CDR3: CASSQQPDRRVTDTQYF. In DNA, the CDR3 is TGCGCCAGCAGCCAACAACCGGACAGGAGAGTCACAGATACGCAGTATTTT. Full variable domain (rest looked up from reference TRBV5-1 and TRBJ2-3): KAGVTQTPRYLIKTRGQQVTLSCSPISGHRSVSWYQQTPGQGLQFLFEYFSETQRNKGNFPGRFSGRQFSNSRSEMNVSTLELGDSALYLCASSQQPDRRVTDTQYFGPGTRLTVL.

This clonotype has just a few counts. This chain uses TRBV28 with TRBJ2-5; D possibly matches TRBD1 or TRBD2 (5 bases each). Trimming shortened V by 3 bases and J by 9 bases, and 17 bases separated the two germline ends. The length of the CDR3 is 14 residues. From germline, CDR1 is MDHEN and CDR2 SYDVKM. The CDR3 spells CASSFLGRESAQYF. DNA for the CDR3: TGTGCCAGCAGTTTTTTGGGCAGGGAGTCGGCCCAGTACTTC.

This clonotype was observed many times. The J gene is TRBJ2-7, the V gene TRBV28; D unresolved. Germline CDR1 and CDR2: MDHEN and SYDVKM. The length of the CDR3 is 15 residues. The ends were cut back, 5 bases at V and 0 bases at J, with 14 bases in the middle. For the CDR3, the DNA is TGTGCCAGCAGTCCCCAAGATTATAACTCCTACGAGCAGTACTTC. Its protein product is CASSPQDYNSYEQYF.

This clonotype was counted a few times. V gene TRBV7-9 combines with J gene TRBJ2-7; D assignment may be TRBD1 or TRBD2 (5 bases each). The germline V and J ends were trimmed by 5 bases and 3 bases, with 14 bases remaining between them. CDR1 is SEHNR and CDR2 is FQNEAQ in the germline V gene (reference sequence). The CDR3 contains 14 residues. The CDR3 region is CASSRGGPLYEQYF. As DNA, the CDR3 is TGTGCCAGCAGCCGTGGGGGTCCCCTCTACGAGCAGTACTTC.

The rearrangement joins TRBV6-2 or TRBV6-3 to TRBJ2-7, with no clear D. The CDR3 contains 14 residues. Germline loops: CDR1 MNHEY, CDR2 SVGEGT. V gave up 5 bases and J gave up 6 bases, with 17 bases separating them. CDR3 nucleotide sequence: TGTGCCAGCAGTCACACGGACCGGTACTTCGAGCAGTACTTC. This gives the protein CASSHTDRYFEQYF.

This clonotype was detected many times. The chain joins TRBV20-1 to TRBJ2-7; 7 bases map to TRBD2. With 3 bases clipped from V and 2 bases from J, the junction kept 7 bases outside the gene matches. Germline V gene sequence: CDR1 DFQATT, CDR2 SNEGSKA (reference sequence). CDR3 size: 14 residues. The CDR3 reads CSASRAGRAYEQYF. The CDR3 DNA reads TGCAGTGCTAGCCGAGCGGGGAGGGCCTACGAGCAGTACTTC.

Turning to this clonotype: A much larger clone lies one base from this, so it may be a read error. The rearrangement uses TRBV30 and TRBJ1-1; no clear D. The CDR3 consists of 12 residues. V gave up 5 bases and J gave up 1 base, with 8 bases separating them. The germline V gene encodes CDR1 GTSNPN and CDR2 SVGIG (reference sequence). Here the CDR3 reads CAWAVWNTEAFF. CDR3 sequence (DNA): TGTGCCTGGGCCGTTTGGAACACTGAAGCTTTCTTT. Full variable domain (outside the CDR3, taken from reference TRBV30 and TRBJ1-1): SQTIHQWPATLVQPVGSPLSLECTVEGTSNPNLYWYRQAAGRGLQLLFYSVGIGQISSEVPQNLSASRPQDRQFILSSKKLLLSDSGFYLCAWAVWNTEAFFGQGTRLTVV.

The chain couples TRBV12-3 or TRBV12-4 to TRBJ1-1; maybe TRBD1 (5 bases). The CDR3 loop spans 15 amino acids. Trimming took 5 bases from V and 1 from J, leaving 14 bases between them. In DNA, the CDR3 is TGTGCCAGCAGTCCGGCACGGGGGTGGAACACTGAAGCTTTCTTT. Amino acids: CASSPARGWNTEAFF.